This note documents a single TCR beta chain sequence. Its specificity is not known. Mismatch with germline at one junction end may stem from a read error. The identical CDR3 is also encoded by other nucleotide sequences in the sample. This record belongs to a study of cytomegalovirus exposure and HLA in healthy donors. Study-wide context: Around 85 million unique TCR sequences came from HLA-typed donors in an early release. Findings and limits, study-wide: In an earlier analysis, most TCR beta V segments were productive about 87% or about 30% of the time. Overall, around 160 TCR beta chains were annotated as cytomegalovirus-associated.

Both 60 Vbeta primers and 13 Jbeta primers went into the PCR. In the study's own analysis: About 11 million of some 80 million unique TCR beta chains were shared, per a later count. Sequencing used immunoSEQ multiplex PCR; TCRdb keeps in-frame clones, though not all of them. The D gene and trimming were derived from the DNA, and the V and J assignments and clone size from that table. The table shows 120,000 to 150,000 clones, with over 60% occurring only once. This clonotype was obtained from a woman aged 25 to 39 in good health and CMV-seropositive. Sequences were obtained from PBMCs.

CDR3 region: CASSPTQSGSGGYTF. CDR3 sequence (DNA): TGCGCCAGCTCACCGACCCAGTCCGGTTCGGGTGGCTACACCTTC. The chain has TRBV18 and TRBJ1-2; D gene unclear. The germline V gene has CDR1 KGHSH and CDR2 LQKENI. CDR3 length: 15 amino acids.